The 21 T cell receptor beta chains reported below all come from one sample, sequenced in a study of blood T cells in healthy people across ages. The second PCR ran 7 to 11 cycles with a sample-barcoded 5' primer and J-beta primers. TCRdb reanalysed the 5' RACE reads using MiXCR and keeps one entry per CDR3 protein. The sample gives 1.5 million to 2 million distinct CDR3 sequences, about 39% of which show up once; roughly 23% is in the top ten. The sequenced material came from blood. These receptors were collected from a human donor in good health.

For this clonotype: The junction shows a germline mismatch at one end, possibly a read error. In DNA form, the CDR3 reads TGCAGCGTTGCCGTACATAGAGATGAAAAGCTGTTTTTT. This encodes CSVAVHRDEKLFF. The chain is built from TRBV29-1 and TRBJ1-4; D uncertain. In germline, CDR1 is SQVTM, CDR2 ANQGSEA. The CDR3 contains 13 residues.

The chain has TRBV9 and TRBJ2-3; maybe TRBD2 (5 bases). Trimming shortened V by 0 bases and J by 2 bases, and 10 bases separated the two germline ends. The germline V gene has CDR1 SGDLS and CDR2 YYNGEE. The length of the CDR3 is 15 residues. The CDR3 region has the DNA TGTGCCAGCAGCGTAGGGGTGGGAGCCACAGATACGCAGTATTTT. Translated: CASSVGVGATDTQYF. The whole variable domain, remainder taken from reference TRBV9 and TRBJ2-3, is DSGVTQTPKHLITATGQRVTLRCSPRSGDLSVYWYQQSLDQGLQFLIQYYNGEERAKGNILERFSAQQFPDLHSELNLSSLELGDSALYFCASSVGVGATDTQYFGPGTRLTVL.

This clonotype was counted only a few times. V gene TRBV6-2 or TRBV6-3 combines with J gene TRBJ1-5; D perhaps matches TRBD1 (5 bases). Trimming shortened V by 8 bases and J by 11 bases, and 28 bases separated the two germline ends. The CDR3 spans 16 residues. CDR1 and CDR2 (germline): MNHEY, SVGEGT. CDR3 sequence: CASSNARDGGLAAQHF. Here the CDR3 DNA reads TGTGCCAGCTCCAATGCCCGGGACGGGGGTCTCGCGGCCCAGCATTTT.

This chain links TRBV24-1 with TRBJ2-1, with 9 positions matching TRBD2. CDR3 size: 15 residues. CDR1 and CDR2 from the germline V gene are KGHDR and SFDVKD. V lost 7 bases, J lost 3 bases, and 6 bases stayed unmatched. CDR3 DNA: TGTGCCACCAGGACTAGCGGAGGGGGCTACAATGAGCAGTTCTTC. Encoded protein: CATRTSGGGYNEQFF.

The chain combines TRBV6-6 with TRBJ1-2, with D unclear. The CDR3 runs 14 residues. CDR1 and CDR2 from the germline V gene are MNHNY and SVGAGI (reference sequence). V was trimmed by 6 bases and J by 4 bases, leaving 15 bases between them. The chain's CDR3 is CASSPTTYIYGYTF. Here the CDR3 DNA reads TGTGCCAGCAGCCCGACCACATATATCTATGGCTACACCTTC.

V is TRBV12-3 or TRBV12-4 and J is TRBJ2-1; D unclear. The CDR3 covers 12 residues. The V gene lost 2 bases and the J gene lost 12 bases, with 11 bases spanning the gap. CDR3 in DNA: TGTGCCAGCAGTTTACTAGGGTCTGGGCAGTTCTTC. As protein: CASSLLGSGQFF.

Points on this clonotype: The missing conserved phenylalanine or tryptophan at the end of this CDR3 makes a read error likely. This chain joins TRBV7-8 and TRBJ2-4, with TRBD1 as a possible D gene (5 bases). The germline V gene encodes CDR1 SGHVS and CDR2 FQNEAQ. The CDR3 extends over 16 amino acids. V was trimmed by 5 bases and J by 1 base, leaving 15 bases between them. The CDR3 region is CASSRTPQEAKNIQYL. CDR3 nucleotides: TGTGCCAGCAGCCGGACACCTCAGGAGGCCAAAAACATTCAGTACCTC.

In its sample, this clonotype was seen a few times. The rearrangement uses TRBV6-2 or TRBV6-3 and TRBJ1-6, with D hard to call. Germline V gene lookup returns CDR1 MNHEY and CDR2 SVGEGT. Deletions cut 7 bases from V and 7 bases from J, with 20 bases between. The CDR3 spans 16 residues. This chain's CDR3 is CASKLTSAAFNSPLHF. The CDR3 DNA reads TGTGCCAGCAAATTAACCTCGGCGGCATTCAATTCACCCCTCCACTTT.

V usage is TRBV15 and J usage is TRBJ2-5, with D perhaps TRBD1 or TRBD2 (5 bases each). In germline, CDR1 is LNHNV, CDR2 YYDKDF (reference sequence). The CDR3 is 15 amino acids. V was shortened by 0 bases and J by 5 bases, with 13 bases between the two germline ends. CDR3 amino acids: CATSRDIRGGETQYF. CDR3 DNA: TGTGCCACCAGCAGAGATATTAGGGGCGGGGAGACCCAGTACTTC.

V usage is TRBV29-1 and J usage is TRBJ2-1; 7 nucleotides align to TRBD1. The CDR3 contains 13 residues. V trimming: 6 bases; J trimming: 6 bases; junction bases outside the gene matches: 8. Germline CDR1 and CDR2: SQVTM and ANQGSEA. CDR3 nucleotide sequence: TGCAGCGTAGGCGTGGGACAGATCAATGAGCAGTTCTTC. Its translation: CSVGVGQINEQFF.

As DNA, the CDR3 is TGTGCCAGCAGCCAAGTACGGGACTATGGCTACACCTTC. This sequence encodes CASSQVRDYGYTF. This chain joins TRBV14 and TRBJ1-2; D unclear. Germline-derived CDR1 and CDR2 are SGHDN and FVKESK. The CDR3 length is 13 residues. The V end lost 1 base, the J end lost 3 bases, and 6 bases lay between the germline ends.

The chain carries TRBV10-3 and TRBJ2-4; maybe TRBD2 (6 bases). The V and J ends lost 4 bases and 13 bases respectively, with 20 bases between them. This CDR3 comprises 14 residues. Germline values: CDR1 ENHRY, CDR2 SYGVKD. As DNA, the CDR3 is TGTGCCATCAGTGGCGGGGACGCCTACAATGAGCAGTACTTC. Amino acid sequence: CAISGGDAYNEQYF.

The genes are TRBV20-1 and TRBJ1-5; TRBD1 aligns across 8 bases. V trimming: 5 bases; J trimming: 7 bases; junction bases outside the gene matches: 4. This CDR3 is built from 12 residues. In germline, CDR1 is DFQATT, CDR2 SNEGSKA (reference sequence). As DNA, the CDR3 is TGCAGTGCTGGACAGGGCGTGCAGCCCCAGCATTTT. Translated: CSAGQGVQPQHF.

The chain couples TRBV28 to TRBJ1-2; 9 bases are shared with TRBD1. Trimming cost V 3 bases and J 8 bases; bases outside gene matches: 13. The CDR3 is 16 residues long. Per the germline V gene, CDR1 is MDHEN and CDR2 is SYDVKM. As DNA, the CDR3 is TGTGCCAGCAGTTTGGTCCGGGGACAGGGAAGAGAAGGCTACACCTTC. Protein sequence: CASSLVRGQGREGYTF.

The chain is built from TRBV28 and TRBJ1-5, with TRBD1 identical over 8 bases. Losses at the gene ends were 3 bases for V and 2 bases for J; bases not matched to a gene: 15. This CDR3 has 19 residues. Germline V gives CDR1 MDHEN, CDR2 SYDVKM. The CDR3 DNA follows: TGTGCCAGCAGTTTCTCCCCTTTTGGACAGGGAATGGGCAATCAGCCCCAGCATTTT. Encoded protein: CASSFSPFGQGMGNQPQHF.

This clonotype showed up just a few times. This chain links TRBV5-1 with TRBJ2-7; D might be TRBD2 (5 bases). The CDR3 extends over 15 amino acids. Trimming removed 0 bases at V and 0 bases at J, with 10 bases between. CDR1 SGHRS and CDR2 YFSETQ come from the germline V gene. The CDR3 here is CASSLVGETSYEQYF. CDR3 nucleotides: TGCGCCAGCAGCTTGGTCGGGGAGACCTCCTACGAGCAGTACTTC.

This clonotype was detected only a few times. This sequence may be a read error, since a much larger clone differs from it by one base. The chain joins TRBV20-1 to TRBJ2-2; 8 nucleotides match TRBD2. The CDR3 spans 17 residues. Per germline, CDR1 DFQATT and CDR2 SNEGSKA (reference sequence). CDR3 bases: TGCAGTGCTGGAGATCTTATCACGGGGGGGGATGGCGGGGAGCTGTTTTTT. Translation: CSAGDLITGGDGGELFF.

CDR3 loop: CASSSGQTISYEQYF. The CDR3 DNA is TGTGCCAGCAGCTCGGGACAGACGATCTCCTACGAGCAGTACTTC. This chain joins TRBV7-9 and TRBJ2-7, with 7 bases matching TRBD1. After removal of 4 bases from V and 0 bases from J, the junction contained 6 bases not matched to a gene. The CDR3 totals 15 residues. CDR1 is SEHNR and CDR2 is FQNEAQ in the germline V gene (reference sequence).

This chain uses TRBV4-3 with TRBJ2-1, with 7 positions matching TRBD1. The junction had 9 bases not matched to a gene; V was cut back by 0 bases and J by 4 bases. CDR3 length equals 17 residues. Germline CDR1 reads LGHNA; CDR2 reads YSLEER. CDR3 bases: TGCGCCAGCAGCCAAGAGTATGGGACAGTAATATACAATGAGCAGTTCTTC. The encoded protein is CASSQEYGTVIYNEQFF.

V is TRBV29-1 and J is TRBJ2-7; tentatively, D is TRBD1 or TRBD2 (5 bases each). The CDR3 loop spans 13 amino acids. The V gene's germline CDR1 is SQVTM and CDR2 ANQGSEA. V was shortened by 5 bases and J by 2 bases, with 13 bases between the two germline ends. The CDR3 reads CSVRDGKTYEQYF. In nucleotides, the CDR3 is TGCAGCGTTAGGGACGGAAAGACCTACGAGCAGTACTTC.

This chain connects TRBV29-1 to TRBJ1-2, with D tentatively TRBD1 (5 bases). CDR1 and CDR2 (germline): SQVTM, ANQGSEA. Trimming shortened V by 4 bases and J by 6 bases, and 18 bases separated the two germline ends. This CDR3 region has 14 residues. CDR3 amino acids: CSVVQLRQYHGYTF. DNA for the CDR3: TGCAGCGTTGTACAGTTGAGACAGTATCATGGCTACACCTTC.